This section outlines one T cell receptor beta chain sequence together with its context. Its antigen is currently unknown. TCRdb's copy holds only in-frame clones and misses some; the assay was immunoSEQ multiplex PCR. The sample includes some 98,000 clones, roughly 87% seen only once; the top ten take roughly 3.9%. The data originate from a study of cytomegalovirus exposure and HLA in healthy donors. Study-wide points: The study recorded about 150 TCR beta chains that were cytomegalovirus-associated. Some public TCRs appeared in many individuals, while most sequences were rare. Three chains tied to CMV proved CMV antigen-specific in vitro.

Germline loops: CDR1 LNHDA, CDR2 SQIVND (reference sequence). CDR3 length: 12 amino acids. V lost 6 bases to trimming and J lost 0 bases, with 5 bases between them. The source of this sequence is a woman in her twenties or thirties in good health and CMV-seronegative. Sequenced material: PBMCs. The V gene is TRBV19, the J gene TRBJ1-2; D ambiguous. The CDR3 protein is CASRRANYGYTF. In nucleotides, the CDR3 is TGTGCCAGTAGGCGAGCTAACTATGGCTACACCTTC.